This entry features one TCR beta chain sequence. This sample is part of a study of blood T cell repertoires in COVID-19. Study as a whole: The origin of the acute and convalescent COVID-19 samples was the United States, Italy and Spain. T cells, B-cell-depleted T cells, or PBMCs provided the cDNA or gDNA that served as material.

Per the study methods: Estimates of nucleated cell counts were drawn from the amplification of reference gene primers. Measured with immunoSEQ multiplex PCR; TCRdb has only the in-frame clones, and not every one. That table furnishes V, J and clone size, whereas the DNA furnished D and trimming. The data show 200,000 to 250,000 clones, under 90% seen once. This clonotype was sampled from a woman older than 75 with acute or convalescent COVID-19. The source material was peripheral blood.

CDR3 region: CSVGPTGGYGYTF. Written as DNA, the CDR3 is TGCAGCGTTGGACCCACAGGGGGCTATGGCTACACCTTC. J is TRBJ1-2 and V is TRBV29-1, with TRBD1 matching over 8 bases. V was clipped by 4 bases and J by 4 bases; unmatched bases: 5. CDR1 and CDR2 (germline): SQVTM, ANQGSEA. CDR3 length: 13 amino acids.